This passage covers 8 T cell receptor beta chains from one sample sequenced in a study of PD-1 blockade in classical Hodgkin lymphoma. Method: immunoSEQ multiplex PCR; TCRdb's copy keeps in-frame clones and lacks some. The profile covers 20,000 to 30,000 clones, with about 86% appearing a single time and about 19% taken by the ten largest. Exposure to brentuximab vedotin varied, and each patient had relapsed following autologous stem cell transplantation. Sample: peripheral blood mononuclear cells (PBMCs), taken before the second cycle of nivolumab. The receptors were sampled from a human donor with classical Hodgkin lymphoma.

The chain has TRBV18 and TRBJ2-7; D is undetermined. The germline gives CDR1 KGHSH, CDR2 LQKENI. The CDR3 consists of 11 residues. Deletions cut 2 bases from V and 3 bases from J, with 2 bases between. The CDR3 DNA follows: TGTGCCAGCTCACCAGACTACGAGCAGTACTTC. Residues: CASSPDYEQYF.

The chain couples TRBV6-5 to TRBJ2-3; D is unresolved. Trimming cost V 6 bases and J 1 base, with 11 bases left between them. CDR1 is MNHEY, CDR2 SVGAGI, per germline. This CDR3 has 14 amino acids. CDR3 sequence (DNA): TGTGCCAGCAGGGTGGACCTGGGCACAGATACGCAGTATTTT. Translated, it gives CASRVDLGTDTQYF.

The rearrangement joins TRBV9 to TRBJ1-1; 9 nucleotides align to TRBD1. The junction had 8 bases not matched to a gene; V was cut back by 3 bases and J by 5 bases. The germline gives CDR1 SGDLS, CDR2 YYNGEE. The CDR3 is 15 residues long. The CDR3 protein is CASSGRTGVDTEAFF. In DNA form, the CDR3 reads TGTGCCAGCAGCGGACGGACAGGGGTAGATACTGAAGCTTTCTTT.

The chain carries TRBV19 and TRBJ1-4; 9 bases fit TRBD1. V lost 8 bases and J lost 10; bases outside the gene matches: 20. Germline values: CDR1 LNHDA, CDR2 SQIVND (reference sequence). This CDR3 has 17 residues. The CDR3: CASDPGQGLAVAGKLFF. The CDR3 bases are TGTGCCAGTGATCCGGGACAGGGATTAGCCGTTGCGGGAAAACTGTTTTTT. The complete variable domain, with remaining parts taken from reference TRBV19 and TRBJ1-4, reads DGGITQSPKYLFRKEGQNVTLSCEQNLNHDAMYWYRQDPGQGLRLIYYSQIVNDFQKGDIAEGYSVSREKKESFPLTVTSAQKNPTAFYLCASDPGQGLAVAGKLFFGSGTQLSVL.

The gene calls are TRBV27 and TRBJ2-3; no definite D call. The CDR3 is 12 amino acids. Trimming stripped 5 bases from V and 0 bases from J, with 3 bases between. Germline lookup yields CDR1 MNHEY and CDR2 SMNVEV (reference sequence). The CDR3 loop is CASSPSTDTQYF. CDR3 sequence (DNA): TGTGCCAGCAGTCCCAGCACAGATACGCAGTATTTT.

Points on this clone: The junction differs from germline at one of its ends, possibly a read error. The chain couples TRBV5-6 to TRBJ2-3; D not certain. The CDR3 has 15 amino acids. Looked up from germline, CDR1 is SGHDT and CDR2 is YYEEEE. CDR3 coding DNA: TGTGCCAGCAACTTGAACCGTCCCCTCACAGATACGCAGTATTTT. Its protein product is CASNLNRPLTDTQYF.

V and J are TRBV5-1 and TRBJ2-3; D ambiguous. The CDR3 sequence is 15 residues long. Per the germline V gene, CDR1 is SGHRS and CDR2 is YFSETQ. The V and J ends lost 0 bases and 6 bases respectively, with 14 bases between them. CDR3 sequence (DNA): TGCGCCAGCAGCTTGGCCTTCAACTCCGGGGATACGCAGTATTTT. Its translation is CASSLAFNSGDTQYF.

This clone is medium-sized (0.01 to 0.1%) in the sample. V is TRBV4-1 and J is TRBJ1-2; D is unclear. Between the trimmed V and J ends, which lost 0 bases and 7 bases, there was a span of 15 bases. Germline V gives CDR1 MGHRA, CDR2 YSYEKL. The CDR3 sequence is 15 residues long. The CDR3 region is CASSQDRGLDVGYTF. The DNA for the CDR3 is TGCGCCAGCAGCCAAGATCGGGGATTGGACGTTGGCTACACCTTC.